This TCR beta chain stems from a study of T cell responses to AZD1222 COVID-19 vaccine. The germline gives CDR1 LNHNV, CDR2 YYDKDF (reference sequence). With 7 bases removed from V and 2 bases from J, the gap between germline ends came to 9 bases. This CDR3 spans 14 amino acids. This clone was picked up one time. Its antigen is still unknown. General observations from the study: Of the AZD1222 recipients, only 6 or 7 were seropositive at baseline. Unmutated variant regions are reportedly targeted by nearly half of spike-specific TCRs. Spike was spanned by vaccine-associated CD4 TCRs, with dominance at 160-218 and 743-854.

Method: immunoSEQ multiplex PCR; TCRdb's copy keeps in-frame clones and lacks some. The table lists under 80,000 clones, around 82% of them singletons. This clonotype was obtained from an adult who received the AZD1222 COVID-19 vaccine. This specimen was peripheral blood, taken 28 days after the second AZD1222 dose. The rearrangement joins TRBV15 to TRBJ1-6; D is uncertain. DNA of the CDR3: TGTGCCACCACCCGCAGGACCTATAATTCACCCCTCCACTTT. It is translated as CATTRRTYNSPLHF.